This is a list of T cell receptor beta chains from one sample in a study of T cells in localized non-small cell lung cancer. The method was immunoSEQ multiplex PCR; TCRdb's version includes in-frame clones alone and lacks a portion of them. The profile shows 31,000 or so clones, approximately 91% of them singletons. Sequenced material: peripheral blood, taken before any cancer treatment. These receptors were taken from a female donor of 60 years or more with stage I lung adenocarcinoma. Each CDR3 is given with its conserved first and last residue. Each record gives: CDR3 protein, J gene, V gene.

CASSSAQTLPPGPLHF | TRBJ1-6 | TRBV7-9
CASSSGLGNIQYF | TRBJ2-4 | TRBV5-1
CASSSEDILAKNIQYF | TRBJ2-4 | TRBV28
CASTQGGGGYNEQFF | TRBJ2-1 | TRBV6-6
CASSPSSGSYNEQFF | TRBJ2-1 | TRBV16
CAIRDGLAVNTGELFF | TRBJ2-2 | TRBV10-3
CASSQGGYYGYTF | TRBJ1-2 | TRBV14
CASSPGTEDYEQYF | TRBJ2-7 | TRBV18
CASSSQSRDTQRYTF | TRBJ1-2 | TRBV19
CASSRDLSGANVLTF | TRBJ2-6 | TRBV5-4
CASSPAGAVDEQYF | TRBJ2-7 | TRBV5-1
CASSYSDTQYF | TRBJ2-3 | TRBV6-5
CATSRDRQKGEKLFF | TRBJ1-4 | TRBV15
CASSLGGTDTQYF | TRBJ2-3 | TRBV5-6
CASSLMGRAYSYEQYF | TRBJ2-7 | TRBV7-8
CASSMQHGQTDTQYF | TRBJ2-3 | TRBV19
CASSLAGGMNTEAFF | TRBJ1-1 | TRBV4-2
CASSWSGETNEKLFF | TRBJ1-4 | TRBV7-2
CASSITWATGRKETQYF | TRBJ2-5 | TRBV19
CSVDGGRGPYEQYF | TRBJ2-7 | TRBV29-1
CASSPSDYEQYF | TRBJ2-7 | TRBV18
CASSDREGDEQYF | TRBJ2-7 | TRBV18
CASSLARDSRYF | TRBJ2-4 | TRBV5-3
CASSLRREGTGELFF | TRBJ2-2 | TRBV5-4
CASSLVGTDTQYF | TRBJ2-3 | TRBV7-7
CASSIESGGKGGNEQFF | TRBJ2-1 | TRBV19
CASSSGSRRTDTQYF | TRBJ2-3 | TRBV5-1
CASNDRISYEQYF | TRBJ2-7 | TRBV6-5
CAWCAGGNGETQYF | TRBJ2-5 | TRBV30
CASSIVGRDNQPQHF | TRBJ1-5 | TRBV19
CASSPSGGGREQYF | TRBJ2-7 | TRBV27
CASSSADYNEQFF | TRBJ2-1 | TRBV6-4
CASSRIPTDSSGNTIYF | TRBJ1-3 | TRBV18
CASSLRTGDSYNEQFF | TRBJ2-1 | TRBV11-2
CASSIITYQETQYF | TRBJ2-5 | TRBV7-9
CASSLTQSGTGSFGYTF | TRBJ1-2 | TRBV7-8